Listed below are T cell receptor beta chains from one sample, sequenced in a study of cytomegalovirus exposure and HLA in healthy donors. Method: immunoSEQ multiplex PCR; TCRdb's copy keeps in-frame clones and lacks some. The sample includes approximately 150,000 clones, 65% to 80% of them seen just once. Sequenced input: PBMCs. These TCRs come from a woman between 25 and 40 years old in good health and CMV-seronegative. Both conserved end residues are part of each CDR3. A D gene is named only where the DNA matches it firmly. Clone size is shown for a subset of rows, as once, few, many or a class of expanded clone.

size,D,J,V,DNA,CDR3
-,-,TRBJ2-7,TRBV4-1,TGCGCCAGCAGCCCGACAGGAAGCTCCTACGAGCAGTACTTC,CASSPTGSSYEQYF
-,-,TRBJ1-1,TRBV11-3,TGTGCCAGCAGTTTGGACAGGAACACTGAAGCTTTCTTT,CASSLDRNTEAFF
once,-,TRBJ1-2,TRBV6-6,TGTGCCAGCAGTTACCCTTTTACAAGATACTATGGCTACACCTTC,CASSYPFTRYYGYTF
-,TRBD1,TRBJ2-2,TRBV4-2,TGTGCCAGCAGCATAACAGGGGGCAAGTACACCGGGGAGCTGTTTTTT,CASSITGGKYTGELFF
once,TRBD1,TRBJ1-1,TRBV30,TGTGCCTGGTACAGGGCCCGCAGGGGGGCTTTCTTT,CAWYRARRGAFF
-,-,TRBJ1-2,TRBV30,TGTGCCTGGAGTGTAGGAGGGGTATCTAACTATGGCTACCCCTTC,CAWSVGGVSNYGYPF
-,TRBD1,TRBJ2-5,TRBV5-4,TGTGCCAGCAGCCCGGACAGGGTCCAAGAGGCCCAGTACTTC,CASSPDRVQEAQYF
-,TRBD2,TRBJ2-5,TRBV19,TGTGCCAGTTCCCTTGCGGGAGCAGGCCAAGAGACCCAGTACTTC,CASSLAGAGQETQYF
-,-,TRBJ1-4,TRBV9,TGTGCCAGCAGTAGGGGTTATAATGAAAAACTGTTTTTT,CASSRGYNEKLFF
-,-,TRBJ1-2,TRBV27,TGTGCCAGCAGTTTTGGTCAGGGAGGTGGCTACCCCTTC,CASSFGQGGGYPF
-,TRBD2,TRBJ2-2,TRBV19,TGTGCCAGTAGTAAGCGCCTAACTAGCGGAATCCCCCGGAGGGACACCGGGGAGCTGTTTTTT,CASSKRLTSGIPRRDTGELFF
few,TRBD1,TRBJ1-2,TRBV2,TGTGCCAGAAAGGGGACAGGGTATGACTATGGCTACACCTTC,CARKGTGYDYGYTF
-,-,TRBJ1-1,TRBV5-1,TGCGCCAGCAGGAGGACAGACAACACTGAAGCTTTCTTT,CASRRTDNTEAFF
-,TRBD1,TRBJ2-7,TRBV2,TGTGCCAGCGGGGGCGGACAGGGGCGGAAGTACTTC,CASGGGQGRKYF
-,TRBD2,TRBJ2-2,TRBV27,TGTGCCAGCAGACGGGAGGGACTAGCGGGAGACACCGGGGAGCTGTTTTTT,CASRREGLAGDTGELFF
-,TRBD1,TRBJ1-5,TRBV5-5,TGTGCCAGCAGCGGGCCGGACAGGGGGGGTTGGGCCCAGCATTTT,CASSGPDRGGWAQHF
few,TRBD2,TRBJ2-7,TRBV7-8,TGTGCCAGCAGCGAGACTAGCGGGGGGGCCGCGGGCGAGCAGTACTTC,CASSETSGGAAGEQYF
once,-,TRBJ1-3,TRBV28,TGTGCCAGCAGTTTACCGGGTACCAGGGACACCATATATTTT,CASSLPGTRDTIYF
-,TRBD2,TRBJ2-5,TRBV6-5,TGTGCCAGCAGAACTAGCGATCAAGAGACCCAGTACTTC,CASRTSDQETQYF
few,TRBD1,TRBJ2-4,TRBV7-2,TGTGCCAGCGGACAGGGGGCGGCCAAAAACATTCAGTACTTC,CASGQGAAKNIQYF
-,-,TRBJ1-3,TRBV28,TGTGCCAGCAGTTTAGTCAAGCGAAACACCATATATTTT,CASSLVKRNTIYF
-,TRBD2,TRBJ2-1,TRBV27,TGTGCCAGCAGTCTCGGACTAGCGGAAATGTACAATGAGCAGTTCTTC,CASSLGLAEMYNEQFF
-,TRBD2,TRBJ2-5,TRBV19,TGTGCCAGTAGTCAAGTCGGGGCGGGAGGCCGTGAGACCCAGTACTTC,CASSQVGAGGRETQYF
-,-,TRBJ2-1,TRBV27,TGTGCCAGCAGTCCCCCGGACAGCTACAATGAGCAGTTCTTC,CASSPPDSYNEQFF
few,TRBD2,TRBJ2-7,TRBV27,TGTGCCAGCAGTTCCCCCCTAGCGGGGGGGTCGGTCGAGCAGTACTTC,CASSSPLAGGSVEQYF
few,-,TRBJ1-2,TRBV11-2,TGTGCCAGCAGCTTAGCGGGTTCCGGATATGGCTACACCTTC,CASSLAGSGYGYTF
-,TRBD2,TRBJ2-5,TRBV28,TGTGCCAGCAGTTTAGGGGCTAGCGGGAGTTCGGAGACCCAGTACTTC,CASSLGASGSSETQYF
-,-,TRBJ2-7,TRBV6-5,TGTGCCAGCAGTTACCCCAGACAGCGAACGTACGAGCAGTACTTC,CASSYPRQRTYEQYF
-,TRBD2,TRBJ2-7,TRBV11-1,TGTGCCAGCAGCTCACTAGCGGGGCCCTCCTACGAGCAGTACTTC,CASSSLAGPSYEQYF
-,TRBD1,TRBJ2-2,TRBV30,TGTGCCTGGAGTGGGGGCGCGGGACAGGGAGACACCGGGGAGCTGTTTTTT,CAWSGGAGQGDTGELFF
-,-,TRBJ1-5,TRBV7-8,TGTGCCAGCAGTCCGGCACAGGGCCAGCTGGGCTATCAGCCCCAGCATTTT,CASSPAQGQLGYQPQHF
-,-,TRBJ2-7,TRBV29-1,TGCAGCGTACGTACTCCGGAAAAAAGCGCGCAGTACTTC,CSVRTPEKSAQYF
-,-,TRBJ1-2,TRBV2,TGTGCCAGCAGTGATAGGGGCATTTATGGCTACACCTTC,CASSDRGIYGYTF
-,TRBD2,TRBJ2-5,TRBV11-2,TGTGCCAGCAGCGTCCGGGGGGGCCAGGAGACCCAGTACTTC,CASSVRGGQETQYF
-,-,TRBJ2-5,TRBV5-5,TGTGCCAGCAGCTTGGCGGTCAGGGGAGGGGAGACCCAGTACTTC,CASSLAVRGGETQYF
-,-,TRBJ1-2,TRBV7-9,TGTGCCAGCAGCTTCAGCGAGGACAGCTATGGCTACCCCTTC,CASSFSEDSYGYPF
-,TRBD1,TRBJ2-7,TRBV27,TGTGCCAGCAGTTTACTTGGGACAGGAACCTACGAGCAGTACTTC,CASSLLGTGTYEQYF
once,TRBD1,TRBJ1-4,TRBV18,TGTGCCAGCTCACCTGGGACAGGAACTGAAAAACTGTTTTTT,CASSPGTGTEKLFF
-,TRBD2,TRBJ2-1,TRBV18,TGTGCCAGCTCACCCCTAGCTAGCGGGGGGAACAATGAGCAGTTCTTC,CASSPLASGGNNEQFF